This TCR beta chain was captured in a study of monozygotic twins with inflammatory bowel disease. Germline V gene sequence: CDR1 SGHTA, CDR2 FQGNSA. The CDR3 extends over 18 amino acids. Regarding this clonotype: Its antigen is not known.

TCRdb re-called the 5' RACE reads; every CDR3 protein appears as one record, without DNA. The sample holds 150,000 or so distinct CDR3 sequences. Findings of the study overall: Variability may have been added to patient repertoires by differing immunosuppressive treatments.

The origin of this receptor is a human donor with ulcerative colitis or Crohn's disease, or a healthy co-twin of an affected twin (not recorded which). The specimen sequenced was blood. The chain recombines TRBV7-2 with TRBJ2-7; TCRdb's D call of TRBD1 is untestable without DNA. Here the CDR3 reads CASSLAVGQGAIRYEQYF. Combining the CDR3 with reference TRBV7-2 and TRBJ2-7 gives the whole variable domain GAGVSQSPSNKVTEKGKDVELRCDPISGHTALYWYRQSLGQGLEFLIYFQGNSAPDKSGLPSDRFSAERTGGSVSTLTIQRTQQEDSAVYLCASSLAVGQGAIRYEQYFGPGTRLTVT.